This T cell receptor (beta chain) was profiled in a study of response to subunit inactivated influenza vaccine. Study-level points and caveats: A suggestion made by the authors is that each seasonal influenza vaccination recruits few new T cells.

TCRdb redid the calling of the RT-PCR reads with MiXCR, one entry per CDR3 protein. The top ten hold 13% of the sample, which has fewer than 600,000 distinct CDR3 sequences, under 8.5% seen once. CDR1 and CDR2 from the germline V gene are LNHNV and YYDKDF (reference sequence). The CDR3 consists of 17 residues. V was clipped by 5 bases and J by 8 bases; unmatched bases: 15. Comments on this clonotype: The antigen is unknown.

The sample in question was PBMCs from blood, obtained about 24 months after vaccination. V and J are TRBV15 and TRBJ2-1; 10 positions match TRBD2. The TCR sequence derives from a man aged 50-75 years who received an inactivated influenza vaccine. CDR3 in DNA: TGTGCCACCAGCTCCACGGTCGGGCTAGCGGGAGTCGATGAGCAGTTCTTC. Its translation is CATSSTVGLAGVDEQFF.